A single sample gave rise to the 20 T cell receptor beta chains below, sequenced in a study of breast tumors, draining lymph nodes, adjacent tissues (TCRdb year 2016). To prepare the library, multiplex PCR was applied. Data came from an Illumina HiSeq 2000. TCRdb passed the public sequencing reads through fastp at Q25 and MiXCR, retaining productive beta sequences. Each entry is one CDR3 protein sequence, shown with its most common DNA and genes. The sample table records about 14,000 distinct CDR3 sequences; roughly 50% of these occur just once. The ten largest account for about 28% of the sample. Sequenced input: tumor-adjacent breast tissue. These receptors all stem from a female donor with breast cancer. Some clones in this sample may be carry-over from other donors' samples.

This clonotype appeared many times. This chain joins TRBV20-1 and TRBJ1-1; 9 nucleotides match TRBD1. The CDR3 has 15 residues. The V and J ends lost 6 bases and 0 bases, in that order; junction bases with no gene match: 8. The V gene's germline CDR1 is DFQATT and CDR2 SNEGSKA (reference sequence). This CDR3 reads CSAKRTGAVNTEAFF. CDR3 bases: TGCAGTGCCAAAAGGACAGGGGCGGTGAACACTGAAGCTTTCTTT.

Within the sample, this clonotype is medium-sized (0.01 to 0.1%). This sequence joins TRBV19 and TRBJ1-6; a weak D match, TRBD1 (5 bases). V lost 5 bases and J lost 7, with 12 bases in between. Germline V gives CDR1 LNHDA, CDR2 SQIVND (reference sequence). CDR3 length: 14 amino acids. CDR3 in DNA: TGTGCCAGTAGTCGGACACGGTTAAATTCACCCCTCCACTTT. Protein: CASSRTRLNSPLHF.

This clonotype was detected a few times. This rearrangement joins TRBV2 to TRBJ1-1; 8 bases line up with TRBD1. This CDR3 contains 13 residues. Trimming cost V 5 bases and J 12 bases; bases outside gene matches: 11. Germline V gives CDR1 SNHLY, CDR2 FYNNEI. CDR3 residues: CASSYGQGGTTFF. The CDR3 DNA follows: TGTGCCAGCAGTTATGGACAGGGTGGGACAACTTTCTTT.

The V gene is TRBV10-2, the J gene TRBJ1-3, with a tentative D call TRBD1 (6 bases). The CDR3 contains 16 residues. The V gene lost 11 bases and the J gene lost 0 bases, with 20 bases spanning the gap. The V gene's germline CDR1 is WSHSY and CDR2 SAAADI. The CDR3 DNA reads as TGCGCCTCCACTACGGGCGGGGGCAACTCTGGAAACACCATATATTTT. Protein sequence: CASTTGGGNSGNTIYF.

V and J are TRBV10-3 and TRBJ2-3; TRBD1 aligns across 7 bases. The germline V gene encodes CDR1 ENHRY and CDR2 SYGVKD. The CDR3 contains 15 residues. CDR3 bases: TGTCCATTAGCCCGACAGGGATCGGGCACAGATACGCAGTATTTT. This gives the protein CPLARQGSGTDTQYF.

This rearrangement joins TRBV6-2 or TRBV6-3 to TRBJ2-7; D possibly corresponds to TRBD1 (6 bases). The CDR3 is made up of 14 amino acids. The germline gives CDR1 MNHEY, CDR2 SVGEGT. The ends were cut back, 6 bases at V and 2 bases at J, with 14 bases in the middle. CDR3 DNA: TGTGCCAGCAGCGAGATTGGGGGCGCCTACGAGCAGTACTTC. This encodes CASSEIGGAYEQYF.

V and J are TRBV29-1 and TRBJ1-2, with 7 bases identical to TRBD1. The CDR3 covers 14 residues. Looked up from germline, CDR1 is SQVTM and CDR2 is ANQGSEA. V shed 5 bases and J 5 bases; nucleotides not matched to a gene: 11. Written as DNA, the CDR3 is TGCAGCGTTACGGACAGGCGGAGGGAATATGGCTACACCTTC. Its protein product is CSVTDRRREYGYTF.

This clonotype was seen many times. The rearrangement uses TRBV7-9 and TRBJ2-4; no definite D call. CDR3 length: 17 residues. The V and J ends lost 0 bases and 0 bases respectively, with 12 bases between them. Germline values: CDR1 SEHNR, CDR2 FQNEAQ (reference sequence). This CDR3 is CASSLAGSSIAKNIQYF. In DNA form, the CDR3 reads TGTGCCAGCAGCTTAGCAGGCAGTTCCATAGCCAAAAACATTCAGTACTTC.

The J gene is TRBJ2-7, the V gene TRBV20-1, with 9 bases aligning to TRBD2. The CDR3 consists of 15 residues. Trimming cost V 0 bases and J 0 bases; bases outside gene matches: 3. Looked up from germline, CDR1 is DFQATT and CDR2 is SNEGSKA (reference sequence). CDR3 DNA sequence: TGCAGTGCTAGAGATGTTAGCGGGAGCTCCTACGAGCAGTACTTC. This translates into CSARDVSGSSYEQYF.

The chain is built from TRBV7-2 and TRBJ2-5; 8 bases are shared with TRBD2. The germline V gene has CDR1 SGHTA and CDR2 FQGNSA. This CDR3 spans 14 amino acids. The V and J ends lost 7 bases and 11 bases, in that order; junction bases with no gene match: 15. In DNA, the CDR3 is TGTGCCAGCACCCAAAGCGGAGCGGGAGTTCGTCAGTACTTC. As protein: CASTQSGAGVRQYF.

This clonotype was seen repeatedly, ten times or more. This chain joins TRBV6-5 and TRBJ1-5; a possible D gene is TRBD1 (5 bases). The CDR3 is made up of 13 amino acids. Per germline, CDR1 MNHEY and CDR2 SVGAGI. V was pared by 8 bases and J by 0 bases, with 8 bases between. The CDR3 is CASGGSSNQPQHF. Written as DNA, the CDR3 is TGTGCCAGCGGGGGGTCTAGCAATCAGCCCCAGCATTTT.

The gene calls are TRBV29-1 and TRBJ2-7; D may be TRBD1 or TRBD2 (5 bases each). The CDR3 contains 14 residues. Germline-derived CDR1 and CDR2 are SQVTM and ANQGSEA. Trimming shortened V by 7 bases and J by 2 bases, and 18 bases separated the two germline ends. The CDR3 region is CSAKGPSDPYEQYF. The CDR3 region has the DNA TGCAGCGCGAAGGGACCCTCCGATCCCTACGAGCAGTACTTC.

The genes are TRBV5-1 and TRBJ2-1; 14 positions match TRBD2. With V trimmed by 3 bases and J by 8 bases, 4 bases remained unmatched. There are 15 residues in the CDR3. CDR1 SGHRS and CDR2 YFSETQ come from the germline V gene. This CDR3 is CASSSGTSGSDEQFF. Written as DNA, the CDR3 is TGCGCCAGCAGCTCAGGGACTAGCGGGAGCGATGAGCAGTTCTTC.

A remark on this clonotype: A read error is likely, as this CDR3 ends without the conserved phenylalanine or tryptophan. The rearrangement links TRBV7-2 to TRBJ2-2; 9 positions agree with TRBD2. After removal of 2 bases from V and 5 bases from J, the junction contained 3 bases not matched to a gene. CDR1 is SGHTA, CDR2 FQGNSA, per germline. CDR3 size: 15 residues. CDR3 in amino acids: CASSLRLAGTGELFS. CDR3 DNA: TGTGCCAGCAGCTTACGCCTAGCGGGGACCGGGGAGCTGTTTTCT.

This clonotype showed up many times. A much larger clone lies a single base off, so this may be a read error. The V and J genes are TRBV9 and TRBJ1-2; D uncertain. CDR3 size: 17 residues. Germline V gene sequence: CDR1 SGDLS, CDR2 YYNGEE. V was trimmed by 1 base and J by 7 bases, leaving 23 bases between them. In DNA form, the CDR3 reads TGTGCCAGCAGCGTAAGCCCCGACGGTGCATTTCGAGCTGGCTACACCTTC. Translated: CASSVSPDGAFRAGYTF.

The chain employs TRBV4-2 and TRBJ1-3; D perhaps matches TRBD1 (5 bases). There are 14 residues in the CDR3. The ends were cut back, 4 bases at V and 3 bases at J, with 10 bases in the middle. Germline assignment: CDR1 LGHNA and CDR2 YNFKEQ. The CDR3 spells CASSRRDFGNTIYF. Written as DNA, the CDR3 is TGTGCCAGCAGCCGCCGGGACTTTGGAAACACCATATATTTT.

This clonotype is medium-sized by share. This sequence joins TRBV4-2 and TRBJ2-7, with D perhaps TRBD1 or TRBD2 (5 bases each). From germline, CDR1 is LGHNA and CDR2 YNFKEQ. The CDR3 extends over 15 amino acids. V was shortened by 3 bases and J by 0 bases, with 12 bases between the two germline ends. CDR3 sequence (DNA): TGTGCCAGCAGCCAGGGAGAGGGGAGCTCCTACGAGCAGTACTTC. This codes for CASSQGEGSSYEQYF.

The J gene is TRBJ2-3, the V gene TRBV7-8; D is ambiguous. V gave up 5 bases and J gave up 6 bases, with 9 bases separating them. The germline V gene has CDR1 SGHVS and CDR2 FQNEAQ. CDR3 length: 12 amino acids. The CDR3 protein is CASSQSRDTQYF. CDR3 in DNA: TGTGCCAGCAGCCAAAGCAGGGATACGCAGTATTTT.

The chain joins TRBV4-3 to TRBJ2-3; possible D gene TRBD1, 5 bases. This CDR3 is built from 13 residues. The V and J ends lost 1 base and 6 bases respectively, with 8 bases between them. The germline CDR1 and CDR2 sequences are LGHNA and YSLEER. This CDR3 is CASSQVGADTQYF. For the CDR3, the DNA is TGCGCCAGCAGCCAAGTTGGGGCGGATACGCAGTATTTT.

To note about this clonotype: A single base separates this from a much larger clone, so it may be a read error. The rearrangement links TRBV30 to TRBJ2-1; D is uncertain. The CDR3 extends over 14 amino acids. The V gene's germline CDR1 is GTSNPN and CDR2 SVGIG (reference sequence). Trimming shortened V by 0 bases and J by 6 bases, and 12 bases separated the two germline ends. In DNA, the CDR3 is TGTGCCTGGAGTGTGGGTGTTGCCATCAATGAGCAGTTCTTC. It is translated as CAWSVGVAINEQFF. Filled out from reference TRBV30 and TRBJ2-1, the complete variable domain reads SQTIHQWPATLVQPVGSPLSLECTVEGTSNPNLYWYRQAAGRGLQLLFYSVGIGQISSEVPQNLSASRPQDRQFILSSKKLLLSDSGFYLCAWSVGVAINEQFFGPGTRLTVL.